This is a list of T cell receptor beta chains from one sample in a study of cytotoxic CD8 clonotypes in ibrutinib-treated CLL. The data were produced by immunoSEQ multiplex PCR, yet TCRdb's version contains in-frame clones alone and is incomplete. The table has tens of thousands of clones, 55% to 70% seen once. The sequencing used PBMCs, collected after 24 months of ibrutinib treatment. The receptor source for this set is a human donor with chronic lymphocytic leukemia. Both conserved end residues are part of each CDR3. A D gene is named only where the DNA matches it firmly. For some rows the clone size is stated as once, few or many, or as a class when expanded; others skip it.

j_gene,d_gene,abundance,v_gene,CDR3aa,CDR3nt
TRBJ2-1,NA,few,TRBV27,CASSFNSYNEQFF,TGTGCCAGCAGTTTTAACAGCTACAATGAGCAGTTCTTC
TRBJ2-5,NA,NA,TRBV30,CAWKNRETQYF,TGTGCCTGGAAGAACCGTGAGACCCAGTACTTC
TRBJ1-2,NA,NA,TRBV28,CASRPSGSANYGYTF,TGTGCCAGCAGACCTTCTGGGTCCGCTAACTATGGCTACACCTTC
TRBJ2-2,NA,NA,TRBV5-6,CASSLGLQGGTGELFF,TGTGCCAGCAGCTTGGGCTTGCAGGGTGGCACCGGGGAGCTGTTTTTT
TRBJ2-7,NA,NA,TRBV29-1,CSVSQGTYEQYF,TGCAGCGTTTCCCAGGGTACCTACGAGCAGTACTTC
TRBJ2-3,NA,NA,TRBV10-2,CASSGGGRRTDTQYF,TGCGCCAGCAGTGGGGGGGGCCGCCGCACAGATACGCAGTATTTT
TRBJ1-1,TRBD1,NA,TRBV30,CAWSVLRTGAQNTEAFF,TGTGCCTGGAGTGTACTTCGGACAGGGGCACAGAACACTGAAGCTTTCTTT
TRBJ2-3,NA,NA,TRBV27,CASSTQGLGTDTQYF,TGTGCCAGCAGTACCCAGGGGTTAGGCACAGATACGCAGTATTTT
TRBJ2-5,TRBD2,NA,TRBV5-1,CASSLATAGGTQYF,TGCGCCAGCAGCTTGGCTACCGCGGGAGGGACCCAGTACTTC
TRBJ1-2,NA,NA,TRBV28,CASSSPRLGRGNGYTF,TGTGCCAGCAGTTCCCCCCGGTTGGGTAGGGGGAATGGCTACACCTTC
TRBJ1-2,NA,NA,TRBV19,CASSIPTGRGYTF,TGTGCCAGTAGTATCCCGACAGGCCGAGGCTACACCTTC